The sample holds a few counts of the clone carrying this T cell receptor beta chain. Its antigen is undetermined. The treatment was: randomized to nivolumab then ipilimumab (arm A) or the reverse (arm B). Patients had received no earlier DNA-damaging chemotherapy. These data come from a study of sequential checkpoint blockade in melanoma. Study summary: Arm A got nivolumab then ipilimumab; arm B the reverse, 1:1. Study-wide results and caveats: In arm A, pretreatment tumor clonality was associated with response.

TCRdb's table, derived via immunoSEQ multiplex PCR, lists solely in-frame clones and lacks some. The profile covers several thousand clones, with roughly 21% appearing a single time and roughly a sixth taken by the ten largest. Germline V gene data show CDR1 as MNHGY and CDR2 as SAAAGT. CDR3 length: 13 residues. V was trimmed by 2 bases and J by 7 bases, leaving 11 bases between them. The chain combines TRBV6-8 with TRBJ1-2; D is unclear. Material: tumor tissue (inferred from file names), obtained from a patient given nivolumab and ipilimumab in sequence. This TCR derives from a human donor with melanoma. CDR3 nucleotides: TGTGCCAGCAGTTACAAGGGCTTAGGTGGCTACACCTTC. This translates into CASSYKGLGGYTF.